This T cell receptor beta chain stems from a study of shared clonotypes between healthy human individuals. Study outcomes and limitations: Inspection by rarefaction showed sorted-subset sequencing to be incomplete despite large depth. In general, naive subsets displayed greater estimated richness than memory subsets did. About 5% of naive CD4 clonotypes were shared across a few donors.

Turning to this clone: Its antigen is unknown.

In germline, CDR1 is MNHNS, CDR2 SASEGT. The CDR3 has 11 amino acids. V was pared by 10 bases and J by 7 bases, with 5 bases of the junction left unmatched. Profiling relied on immunoSEQ multiplex PCR, and the TCRdb table lists in-frame clones only, not all of them. The top ten hold about 9.3% of the sample, which has fewer than 400,000 clones, about 74% seen once. This sequence was found in a man aged 25 to 40 in good health. This chain links TRBV6-1 with TRBJ2-5, with TRBD2 matching 8 bases. The sequenced material came from memory CD4+ T cells sorted from blood. The subset: CD45RA-negative fraction. CDR3 in amino acids: CATTGGGTQYF. Written as DNA, the CDR3 is TGTGCCACCACCGGGGGGGGGACCCAGTACTTC.